This TCR beta chain comes out of a study of blood T cells in healthy people across ages. General observations from the study: In older individuals, TCR beta diversity per million T cells was lower, falling roughly linearly with age. Long-lived and aged donors differed, with more naive CD4+ cells and higher diversity in the long-lived.

A second roughly 7 to 12 cycle PCR used barcoded and J-beta primers. TCRdb fed the 5' RACE reads into MiXCR, producing one record per CDR3 protein. Found here are hundreds of thousands of distinct CDR3 sequences, 22% of them singletons; the top ten hold under 25%. This clonotype showed up just a few times. The antigen remains undetermined. All donors came from Russia, were Caucasian and healthy, and spanned ages roughly 6 to 100. No fewer than 5 micrograms of total RNA were isolated from every sample. CDR1 is SGHDT and CDR2 is YYEEEE in the germline V gene. The CDR3 is made up of 15 amino acids. Trimming pared 4 bases from V and 5 bases from J, leaving 15 bases between.

The sequenced material came from blood. This receptor was obtained from a man aged 65-85 years in good health. V usage is TRBV5-6 and J usage is TRBJ2-2; either TRBD1 or TRBD2 may supply D (5 bases each). The CDR3 is CASSPPGRLTGELFF. CDR3 DNA: TGTGCCAGCAGCCCCCCGGGACGCTTAACCGGGGAGCTGTTTTTT.